This T cell receptor (beta chain) was documented in a study of technical replicates of blood from a few donors. Some clones are missing from TCRdb's copy, which holds only in-frame ones; the method was immunoSEQ multiplex PCR. Here the sample spans 80,000 or so clones, about 97% being singletons. This clone was counted a single time. The V end lost 4 bases, the J end lost 2 bases, and 13 bases lay between the germline ends. Per germline, CDR1 SGDLS and CDR2 YYNGEE. There are 15 residues in the CDR3. This chain links TRBV9 with TRBJ2-1, with D possibly being TRBD1 (6 bases). The clonotype comes from a human donor in good health. The sample consisted of T cells isolated from PBMCs. CDR3 sequence: CASSPSTGAYNEQFF. The CDR3 nucleotides read TGTGCCAGCAGCCCATCGACAGGTGCCTACAATGAGCAGTTCTTC.